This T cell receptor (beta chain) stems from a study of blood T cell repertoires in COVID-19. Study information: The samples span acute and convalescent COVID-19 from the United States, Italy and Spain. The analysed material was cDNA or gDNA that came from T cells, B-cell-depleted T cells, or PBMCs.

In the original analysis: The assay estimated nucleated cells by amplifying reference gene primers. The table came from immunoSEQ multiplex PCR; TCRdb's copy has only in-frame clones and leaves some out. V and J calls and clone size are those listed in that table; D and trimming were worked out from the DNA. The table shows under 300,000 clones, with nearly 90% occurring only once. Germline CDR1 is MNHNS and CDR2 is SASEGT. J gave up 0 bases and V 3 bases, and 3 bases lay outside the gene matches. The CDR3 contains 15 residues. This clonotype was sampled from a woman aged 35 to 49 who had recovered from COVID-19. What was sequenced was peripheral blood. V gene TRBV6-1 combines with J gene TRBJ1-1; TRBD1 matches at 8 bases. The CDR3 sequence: CASSDGQGVNTEAFF. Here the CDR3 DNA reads TGTGCCAGCAGTGATGGACAGGGAGTGAACACTGAAGCTTTCTTT.